This T cell receptor beta chain was obtained from a study of T cell responses to AZD1222 COVID-19 vaccine. Overall study findings and caveats: White British donors predominated, females outnumbered males, and clonal diversity was possibly underestimated.

Second-dose intervals near 4 or 12 weeks were combined. From germline, CDR1 is MGHDK and CDR2 SYGVNS. V was shortened by 4 bases and J by 7 bases, with 14 bases between the two germline ends. The CDR3 sequence is 13 residues long. Libraries were prepared by immunoSEQ multiplex PCR; TCRdb keeps only in-frame clonotypes and omits some of them. This sample has 150,000 to 200,000 clones, with 70% to 90% found just once. As to this clone: Its specificity is not known.

The input for sequencing was peripheral blood, taken 28 days after the second AZD1222 dose. The chain has TRBV25-1 and TRBJ2-7; D unresolved. The source of this sequence is an adult who received the AZD1222 COVID-19 vaccine. As DNA, the CDR3 is TGTGCCAGCAGTGTCTCCGTAATGTGGGAGCAGTACTTC. Residues: CASSVSVMWEQYF.